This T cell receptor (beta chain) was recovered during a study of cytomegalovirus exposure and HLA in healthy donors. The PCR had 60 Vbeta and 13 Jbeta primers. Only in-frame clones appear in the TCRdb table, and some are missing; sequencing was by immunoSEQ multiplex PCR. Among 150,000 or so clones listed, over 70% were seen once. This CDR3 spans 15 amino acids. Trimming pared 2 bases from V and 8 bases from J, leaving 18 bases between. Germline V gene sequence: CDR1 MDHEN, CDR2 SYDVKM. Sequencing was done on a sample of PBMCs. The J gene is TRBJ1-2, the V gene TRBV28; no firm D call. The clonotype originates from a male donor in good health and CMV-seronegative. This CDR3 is CASSLNTGRGSGYTF. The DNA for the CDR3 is TGTGCCAGCAGTTTAAATACCGGCAGAGGGAGCGGCTACACCTTC.